The next 5 T cell receptor beta chains were all read from a single sample in a study of CD8+ T cells in alopecia areata. Sequencing used cDNA as its template, made by extracting RNA and reverse transcribing it. Clones were read by immunoSEQ multiplex PCR, and TCRdb kept only the in-frame ones, dropping some. The sample has roughly 180,000 clones; approximately 62% are singletons. Source: CD4+ T cells sorted from blood, taken at week 0. The receptors shown here come from a human donor with alopecia areata.

This clone is a singleton in its sample. The chain combines TRBV27 with TRBJ1-5; 7 nucleotides align to TRBD1. This CDR3 is 15 amino acids long. The ends lost 3 bases at V and 4 bases at J; junction bases unmatched: 6. CDR1 and CDR2 (germline): MNHEY, SMNVEV (reference sequence). The CDR3 loop is CASSLGGDRNQPQHF. DNA for the CDR3: TGTGCCAGCAGTTTGGGAGGGGACAGAAATCAGCCCCAGCATTTT.

V usage is TRBV20-1 and J usage is TRBJ2-1; D is unresolved. This CDR3 is 11 amino acids long. V was cut by 2 bases and J by 6 bases, with 5 bases left in between. Germline values: CDR1 DFQATT, CDR2 SNEGSKA (reference sequence). CDR3 region: CSARMRNEQFF. The CDR3 DNA sequence: TGCAGTGCTAGAATGCGCAATGAGCAGTTCTTC.

This chain joins TRBV30 and TRBJ1-1; D is perhaps TRBD1 (6 bases). Trimming shortened V by 2 bases and J by 1 base, and 11 bases separated the two germline ends. The CDR3 extends over 14 amino acids. Looked up from germline, CDR1 is GTSNPN and CDR2 is SVGIG (reference sequence). The CDR3 DNA sequence: TGTGCCTGGAGTCCCCAGGGGACGAACACTGAAGCTTTCTTT. Protein sequence: CAWSPQGTNTEAFF.

This clone has a handful of counts. The chain is built from TRBV29-1 and TRBJ1-5; possibly TRBD1 for D (5 bases). CDR1 and CDR2 (germline): SQVTM, ANQGSEA. Trimming took off 6 bases at V and 1 base at J, with 13 bases between the two ends. The CDR3 has 14 amino acids. This CDR3 is CSVATAGSNQPQHF. CDR3 bases: TGCAGCGTAGCGACAGCGGGGAGCAATCAGCCCCAGCATTTT.

The chain employs TRBV7-3 and TRBJ2-3; 7 nucleotides agree with TRBD2. The CDR3 sequence is 14 residues long. In germline, CDR1 is SGHTA, CDR2 FQGTGA. J lost 8 bases, V lost 0 bases, and 5 bases had no gene match. The CDR3 coding sequence is TGTGCCAGCAGCTTAACCGGCGGGAGCGGTACGCAGTATTTT. This sequence encodes CASSLTGGSGTQYF.